This T cell receptor beta chain was retrieved from a study of blood T cell repertoires in COVID-19. Background on the study: The United States, Italy and Spain supplied acute and convalescent COVID-19 samples. Sources were T cells, B-cell-depleted T cells, or PBMCs; the material itself was cDNA or gDNA.

Authors' processing steps: Amplified reference gene primers provided the basis for estimating nucleated cell counts. Clones were read by immunoSEQ multiplex PCR, and TCRdb kept only the in-frame ones, dropping some. V and J calls and clone size are copied from that table; D and trimming were computed from the DNA. This repertoire shows roughly 140,000 clones, roughly 90% found once; its top ten account for roughly 4.5%. The sample was peripheral blood. The sequence was obtained from an older woman with active or convalescent COVID-19.

In DNA, the CDR3 is TGCGCCAGCAGTGAGTCGAGGCTAGCGGGGGGATTTGAGACCCAGTACTTC. It encodes CASSESRLAGGFETQYF. This chain links TRBV10-1 with TRBJ2-5, with 11 positions matching TRBD2. Germline loops: CDR1 WNHNN, CDR2 SYGVQD (reference sequence). The CDR3 runs 17 residues. Trimming removed 0 bases from V and 5 bases from J; junction bases left unmatched: 8.